The source of this T cell receptor beta chain is a study of cytomegalovirus exposure and HLA in healthy donors (TCRdb year 2017). General notes on the study: An earlier analysis of some 550 of the donors reported 250 to 300 Gb of sequence data and some 120 million unique TCR beta sequences from some 180 million T cells. An early release covering roughly 640 HLA-typed donors comprised about 290 gigabases of sequencing data and around 86 million unique TCR sequences. The genetic ancestry cluster associated with self-reported Caucasian donors included over 65% of the 300 to 450 genotyped donors. The study aimed to test whether cataloging public T cell receptors could reveal signatures of past pathogen exposure. The study profiled the T cell repertoires of hundreds of subjects by immunosequencing and related them to cytomegalovirus serostatus. In addition to the first cohort of approximately 650 subjects, a separate validation cohort of under 150 different subjects was used. High-throughput TCR immunosequencing, statistical association of individual TCRs with disease status, and machine learning were combined to predict cytomegalovirus infection status. To study patterns of TCR occurrence, a later analysis re-analyzed previously published TCR beta repertoires from more than 550 donors and added high-resolution HLA genotyping. In the later analysis, no new phenotypic data were used to find candidate immune exposures; instead, reliance was placed on TCR beta sequences and their occurrence across donors. In an earlier analysis of 587 of the donors, high-throughput TCR beta sequencing was used to judge whether each TCR beta V gene segment behaved as functional or pseudogenic. Donor age, sex, ethnicity and CMV serostatus were compiled alongside the repertoire data. A later genetic analysis took genome-wide SNP genotypes for about three fifths of the 666 donors and used that subset as a discovery cohort. Every discovery cohort repertoire had been produced on one sequencing platform. Class I and class II HLA loci were covered by the typing at four-digit resolution. The number of donors typed differed by locus, with about 629-630 for A, B, C, DRB1 and DQB1, about 500 for DQA1, over 600 for DPA1, and some 440 for DPB1. Roughly 5 DR-DQ haplotypes were handled as single units for association and clustering, since linkage in the cohort was strong. Among about 390 genotyped donors of the cohort, an average of about 240,000 unique TCR beta nucleotide sequences were sequenced per donor, roughly 18% of them non-productive.

Beyond this particular receptor, the publication reports: Several of the top co-occurrence clusters appeared to be linked to parvovirus B19, influenza, CMV and Epstein-Barr virus, according to a later analysis. Broadly in line with IMGT annotations, most TCR beta V segments showed up in productive rearrangements about 87% or about 30% of the time in an earlier analysis of several hundred of the donors. A group of highly shared sequence variants was considered likely to be a technical artifact of the sequencing pipeline. Most TCR sequences were seen in very few donors, while some public TCRs were found in many individuals. The study gave a list of more than 150 TCR beta chains associated with cytomegalovirus. Strong co-occurrence of HLA alleles, especially DR and DQ, made assigning TCR associations to individual alleles difficult. In both the original and validation cohorts, the classifier was reported to diagnose cytomegalovirus status with high specificity and sensitivity. Because counts were too low, some 17 rarely observed V segments, including chromosome 9 orphons, were left out of the earlier analysis of 500 to 750 of the donors. Most CMV-associated TCR beta chains appeared to be HLA-restricted in a later analysis, and the HLA associations seemed to be driven largely by CMV exposure. According to the authors, the approach could potentially be generalized to other disease states and immunological phenotypes. The cohort was sequenced for TCR beta chains only, and without alpha or paired-chain data the features that could be detected were limited. In a later analysis, 16,951 TCR beta sequences were associated with specific HLA alleles at a false discovery rate of 0.05. Immune exposure information for the cohort was limited to CMV serostatus. Because HLA typing was unavailable for some donors at each locus, only the typed subset was used in association tests. Correlated functional status among segregating V segments might be attributable to linkage disequilibrium, but an unknown experimental factor could not be ruled out. A later genetic analysis reported fewer N-insertions in productive TCRs among donors in an Asian-associated ancestry cluster than the roughly 700-donor mean. A later analysis found that TCR association rates varied across HLA loci, with DRB1 alleles showing the most associated TCRs and HLA-C alleles the fewest. In a later analysis, HLA-associated TCR beta chains showed more clonal expansion and lower generation probabilities than non-associated chains that were equally common. Some IMGT-functional V segments, including TRBV6-2 and TRBV6-3, could not be told apart with the 87-base-pair reads, so those segments were excluded. Roughly uniform sequencing depth across donors was assumed in presence/absence analyses, although this assumption may not hold. An association between a missense DCLRE1C variant and V-gene and J-gene trimming of TCR beta chains was found in a later genetic analysis and replicated in an independent cohort. A further reported finding was that TCR beta sequences accurately predicted the HLA-A and HLA-B alleles for most subjects in the first cohort. A few of the identified cytomegalovirus-associated TCR beta chains were confirmed in vitro to be specific for cytomegalovirus antigens.

This clone was seen a single time. This receptor's antigen is unknown. Per-base quality was not reported, and no clone a single base away is much larger than it. The library relied on the immunoSEQ multiplex PCR assay. For the multiplex PCR, a mixture combining 60 forward primers for TCR Vbeta segments and 13 reverse primers for TCR Jbeta segments was used. The CDR3 region of rearranged TCR beta genes was amplified from genomic DNA by a multiplex PCR assay. Amplified TCR beta libraries were sequenced as 87-base-pair reads on the Illumina HiSeq System. The original pipeline was this. Across the roughly 600 repertoires, a later analysis counted tens of millions of unique TCR beta chains, some 11 million of which were shared by at least two donors. To remove PCR and sequencing errors, raw reads were error-corrected and collapsed into unique sequences using a nearest-neighbor algorithm that merged closely related sequences. Alignment of CDR3 sequences to IMGT reference sequences was used to assign V, D and J gene segments. For a sequence to be retained, a match of at least six nucleotides to both a V gene segment and a J gene segment was required. A rearrangement was called productive if the CDR3 had no stop codons and remained in frame with V and J, and every other rearrangement was called non-productive. CDR3 was defined according to IMGT convention as the region running from the second conserved V-encoded cysteine to the conserved J-encoded phenylalanine. The earlier analysis of 587 of the donors excluded sequences that lacked an unambiguous match to a single V gene segment. An earlier analysis of a few hundred of the donors called V segments functional above 56.7% productive rearrangements and segregating when the between-donor standard deviation exceeded 5%. To diagnose cytomegalovirus status from the catalog of TCR beta chain sequences, a statistical classification framework was built. V and J gene assignment, in a later analysis, came from comparing TCR nucleotide sequences with IMGT/GENE-DB human TR gene sequences. In a later analysis, CDR3 sequences and most-parsimonious VDJ recombination scenarios were assigned using the TCRdist pipeline. In a later analysis, each TCR beta chain was defined by its CDR3 amino acid sequence together with its V-gene family, and reads lacking a unique V-gene family were excluded. To address suspected cross-contamination and a sequencing artifact, a later analysis removed over 500 highly shared, low-generation-probability nucleotide sequences. In a later analysis, a clonal expansion index for each public chain was calculated from normalized within-repertoire ranks of inferred template counts. In a later analysis, generation probabilities were computed with a VDJ recombination model fitted to out-of-frame rearrangements, and the resulting probabilities were checked against IGoR. Hypergeometric tests were used in a later analysis to score TCR-TCR, TCR-HLA and TCR-CMV co-occurrence, with a repertoire-size bias correction applied to the TCR pairs. False discovery rates were estimated in a later analysis by permuting HLA or CMV assignments 20 times. In a later analysis, co-occurring TCRs were grouped with DBSCAN, and TCRdist sequence similarity was added when clustering was performed within HLA-allele-positive subsets. Repertoires with fewer than 30,000 or more than 120,000 public chains, plus five repertoires with anomalous nucleotide sharing, were excluded from co-occurrence clustering. Imported from immuneACCESS, the table was reduced by TCRdb to in-frame sequences with V and J called. These copies leave out some clones; in studies compared against another copy, an unresolved V gene accounts for under half, and the cause of the remainder is not known. The V and J calls and clone size were taken over from that table, and D and trimming were inferred from the DNA. Within this sample are around 170,000 clones, with approximately 80% of them counted one time only. Of the sample, around 7% is held by the ten largest clones.

Between the V and J ends, shortened by 0 bases and 2 bases respectively, the junction contains 13 bases. The CDR3 numbers 16 residues from cysteine through phenylalanine. Solely the CDR3 DNA is kept, with 48 bases framed from the first base. Via the germline V gene, CDR1 is SGHVS and CDR2 FQNEAQ. The cohort consisted of some 670 healthy bone marrow donors. Cohort members were all nominally healthy when sampled, although unrecorded immune exposures were likely present. The donor tested CMV seropositive, placing the donor among the roughly 270 seropositive members of the cohort. Each donor provided a peripheral blood sample, and peripheral blood mononuclear cells were used for TCR beta sequencing. The Qiagen DNeasy Blood Extraction Kit was used to extract genomic DNA from the blood cell samples.

The chain joins TRBV7-8 to TRBJ1-2; TRBD1 is a possible D gene, resting on 5 matching bases. The TCR sequence derives from a middle-aged woman in good health and CMV-seropositive. Sequenced material: PBMCs. The encoded CDR3 is CASSLAPSTANYGYTF. In nucleotides, the sequence is TGTGCCAGCAGCTTAGCCCCTTCGACAGCGAACTATGGCTACACCTTC. Where the CDR3 stops, the reference TRBV7-8 and TRBJ1-2 genes take over; the full variable domain is GAGVSQSPRYKVAKRGQDVALRCDPISGHVSLFWYQQALGQGPEFLTYFQNEAQLDKSGLPSDRFFAERPEGSVSTLKIQRTQQEDSAVYLCASSLAPSTANYGYTFGSGTRLTVV.